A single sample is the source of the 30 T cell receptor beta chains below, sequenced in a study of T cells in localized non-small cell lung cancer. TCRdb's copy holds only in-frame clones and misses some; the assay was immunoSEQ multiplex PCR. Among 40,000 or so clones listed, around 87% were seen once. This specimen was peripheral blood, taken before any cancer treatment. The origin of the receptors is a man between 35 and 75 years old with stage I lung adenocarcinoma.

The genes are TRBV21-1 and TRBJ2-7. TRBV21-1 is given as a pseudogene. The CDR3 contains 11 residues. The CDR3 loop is CASSKGGARPF. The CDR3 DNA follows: TGTGCCAGCAGCAAAGGAGGGGCCCGACCATTC.

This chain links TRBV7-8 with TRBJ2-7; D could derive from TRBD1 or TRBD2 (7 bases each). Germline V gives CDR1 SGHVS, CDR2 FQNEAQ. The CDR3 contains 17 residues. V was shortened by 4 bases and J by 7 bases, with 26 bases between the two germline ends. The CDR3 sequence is CASSSPGTDVAGREQYF. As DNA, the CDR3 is TGTGCCAGCAGCTCACCCGGGACAGACGTCGCCGGGAGGGAGCAGTACTTC.

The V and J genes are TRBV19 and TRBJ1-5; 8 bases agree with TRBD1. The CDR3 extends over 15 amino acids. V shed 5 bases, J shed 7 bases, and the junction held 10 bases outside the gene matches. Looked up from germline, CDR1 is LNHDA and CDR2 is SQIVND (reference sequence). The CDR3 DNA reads TGTGCCAGTAGTTTTGACACAGGGGGACACCAGCCCCAGCATTTT. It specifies CASSFDTGGHQPQHF.

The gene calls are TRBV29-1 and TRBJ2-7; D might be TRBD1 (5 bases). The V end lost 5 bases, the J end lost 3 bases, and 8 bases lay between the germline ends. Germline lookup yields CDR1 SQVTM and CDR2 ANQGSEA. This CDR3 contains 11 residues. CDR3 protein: CSVRTLYEQYF. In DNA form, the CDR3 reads TGCAGCGTTCGGACACTCTACGAGCAGTACTTC.

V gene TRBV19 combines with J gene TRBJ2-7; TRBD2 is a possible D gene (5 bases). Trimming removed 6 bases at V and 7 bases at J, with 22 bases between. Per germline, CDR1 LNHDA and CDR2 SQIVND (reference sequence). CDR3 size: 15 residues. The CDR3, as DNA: TGTGCCAGTAGCCGCTGGACTCAACCTACGGGGGAGCAGTACTTC. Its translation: CASSRWTQPTGEQYF.

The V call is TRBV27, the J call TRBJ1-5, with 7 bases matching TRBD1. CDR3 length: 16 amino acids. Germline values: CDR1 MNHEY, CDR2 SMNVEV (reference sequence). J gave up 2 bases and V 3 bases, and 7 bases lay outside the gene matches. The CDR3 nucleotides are TGTGCCAGCAGTTTCAGGTACAGGGGTGGCAATCAGCCCCAGCATTTT. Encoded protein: CASSFRYRGGNQPQHF.

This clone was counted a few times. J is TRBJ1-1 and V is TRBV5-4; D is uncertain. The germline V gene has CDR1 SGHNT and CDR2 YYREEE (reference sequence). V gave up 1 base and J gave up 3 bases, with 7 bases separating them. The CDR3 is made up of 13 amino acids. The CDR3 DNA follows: TGTGCCAGCAGCTTGTTACGTGACACTGAAGCTTTCTTT. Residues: CASSLLRDTEAFF.

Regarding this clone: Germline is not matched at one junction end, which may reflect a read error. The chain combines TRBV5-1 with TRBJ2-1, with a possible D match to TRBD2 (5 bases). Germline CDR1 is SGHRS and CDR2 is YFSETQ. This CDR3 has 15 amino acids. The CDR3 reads CASSSSPGSYNEQFF. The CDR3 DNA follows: TGCGCCAGCAGCTCAAGTCCGGGATCCTATAATGAGCAGTTCTTC.

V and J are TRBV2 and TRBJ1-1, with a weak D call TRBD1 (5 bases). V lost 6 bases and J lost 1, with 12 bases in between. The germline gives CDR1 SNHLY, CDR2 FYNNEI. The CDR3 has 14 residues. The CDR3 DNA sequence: TGTGCCAGCAGGTTATCTACAGGGAACACTGAAGCTTTCTTT. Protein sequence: CASRLSTGNTEAFF. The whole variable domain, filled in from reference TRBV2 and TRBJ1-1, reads EPEVTQTPSHQVTQMGQEVILRCVPISNHLYFYWYRQILGQKVEFLVSFYNNEISEKSEIFDDQFSVERPDGSNFTLKIRSTKLEDSAMYFCASRLSTGNTEAFFGQGTRLTVV.

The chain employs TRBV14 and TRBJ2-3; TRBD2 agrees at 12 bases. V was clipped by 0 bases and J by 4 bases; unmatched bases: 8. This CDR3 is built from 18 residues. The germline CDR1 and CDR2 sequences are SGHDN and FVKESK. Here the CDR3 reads CASSQDVASGRASDTQYF. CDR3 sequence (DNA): TGTGCCAGCAGCCAAGACGTCGCTAGCGGGAGGGCCTCAGATACGCAGTATTTT.

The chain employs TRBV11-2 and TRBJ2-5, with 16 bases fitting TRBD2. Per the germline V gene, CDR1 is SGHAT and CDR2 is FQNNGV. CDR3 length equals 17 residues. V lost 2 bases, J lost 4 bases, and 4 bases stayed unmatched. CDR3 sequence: CASSLRGTSGRGETQYF. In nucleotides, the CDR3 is TGTGCCAGCAGCTTAAGGGGGACTAGCGGGAGGGGAGAGACCCAGTACTTC. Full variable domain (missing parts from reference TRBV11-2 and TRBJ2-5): EAGVAQSPRYKIIEKRQSVAFWCNPISGHATLYWYQQILGQGPKLLIQFQNNGVVDDSQLPKDRFSAERLKGVDSTLKIQPAKLEDSAVYLCASSLRGTSGRGETQYFGPGTRLLVL.

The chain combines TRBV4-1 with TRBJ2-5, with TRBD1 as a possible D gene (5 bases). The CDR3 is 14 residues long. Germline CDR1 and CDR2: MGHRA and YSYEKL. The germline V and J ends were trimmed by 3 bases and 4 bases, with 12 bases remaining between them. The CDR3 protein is CASSQPRRAETQYF. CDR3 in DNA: TGCGCCAGCAGCCAGCCCCGCAGGGCAGAGACCCAGTACTTC.

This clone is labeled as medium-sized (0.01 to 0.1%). The CDR3 region has the DNA TGCGCCAGCAGCCATTTAGGACGATCCTACGAGCAGTACTTC. Its translation: CASSHLGRSYEQYF. The V and J genes are TRBV4-1 and TRBJ2-7; no clear D. The V and J ends lost 3 bases and 1 base respectively, with 10 bases between them. The CDR3 contains 14 residues. In germline, CDR1 is MGHRA, CDR2 YSYEKL.

The CDR3: CASSEGGFGIQYF. CDR3 bases: TGTGCCAGCAGTGAAGGAGGGTTTGGCATTCAGTACTTC. The V call is TRBV25-1, the J call TRBJ2-4; a possible D gene is TRBD2 (6 bases). There are 13 residues in the CDR3. Germline V lookup: CDR1 MGHDK, CDR2 SYGVNS. Trimming left V 2 bases short and J 9 bases short, with 11 bases between.

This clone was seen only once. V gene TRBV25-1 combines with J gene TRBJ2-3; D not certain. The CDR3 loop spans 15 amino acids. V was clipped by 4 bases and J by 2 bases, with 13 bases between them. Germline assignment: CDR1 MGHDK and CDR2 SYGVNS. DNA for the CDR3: TGTGCCAGCAGTGTTGGGAACAGACTCACAGATACGCAGTATTTT. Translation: CASSVGNRLTDTQYF.

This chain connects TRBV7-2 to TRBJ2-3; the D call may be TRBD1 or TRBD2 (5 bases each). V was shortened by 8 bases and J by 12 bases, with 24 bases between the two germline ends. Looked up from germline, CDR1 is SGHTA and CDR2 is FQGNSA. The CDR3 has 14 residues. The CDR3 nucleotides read TGTGCCAGCCGACTTGGGGACCGCCCTTCTATACAGTATTTT. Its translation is CASRLGDRPSIQYF.

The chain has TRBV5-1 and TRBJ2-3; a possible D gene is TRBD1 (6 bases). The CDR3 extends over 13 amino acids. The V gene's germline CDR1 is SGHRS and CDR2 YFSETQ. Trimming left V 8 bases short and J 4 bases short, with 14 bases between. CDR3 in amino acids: CASSQGMADTQYF. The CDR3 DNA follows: TGCGCCAGTTCCCAGGGGATGGCAGATACGCAGTATTTT. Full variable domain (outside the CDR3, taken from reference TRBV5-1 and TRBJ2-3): KAGVTQTPRYLIKTRGQQVTLSCSPISGHRSVSWYQQTPGQGLQFLFEYFSETQRNKGNFPGRFSGRQFSNSRSEMNVSTLELGDSALYLCASSQGMADTQYFGPGTRLTVL.

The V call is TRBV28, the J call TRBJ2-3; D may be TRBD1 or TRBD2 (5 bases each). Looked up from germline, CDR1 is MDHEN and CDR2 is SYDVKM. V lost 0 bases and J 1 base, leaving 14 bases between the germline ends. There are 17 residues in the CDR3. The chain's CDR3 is CASSLWAALGGTDTQYF. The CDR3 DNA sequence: TGTGCCAGCAGTTTATGGGCGGCTCTGGGGGGCACAGATACGCAGTATTTT.

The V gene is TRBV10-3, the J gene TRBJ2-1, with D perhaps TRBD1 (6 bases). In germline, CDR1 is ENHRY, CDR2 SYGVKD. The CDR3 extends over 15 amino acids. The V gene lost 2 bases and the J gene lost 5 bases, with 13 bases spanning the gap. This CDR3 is CAISEVGTRDNEQFF. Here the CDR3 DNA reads TGTGCCATCAGTGAGGTTGGGACAAGGGACAATGAGCAGTTCTTC.

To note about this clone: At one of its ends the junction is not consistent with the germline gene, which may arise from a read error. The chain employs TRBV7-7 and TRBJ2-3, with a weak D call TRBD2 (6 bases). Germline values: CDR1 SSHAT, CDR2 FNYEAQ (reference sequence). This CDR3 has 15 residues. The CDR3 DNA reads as TGTGCTAGCAGCCTGGGGACTTCACGCACAGATACGCAGTATTTT. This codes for CASSLGTSRTDTQYF.

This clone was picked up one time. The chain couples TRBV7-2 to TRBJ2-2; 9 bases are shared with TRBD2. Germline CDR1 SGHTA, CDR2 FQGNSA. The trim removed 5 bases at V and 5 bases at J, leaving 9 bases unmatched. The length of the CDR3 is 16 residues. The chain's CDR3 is CASSRVRGLATGELFF. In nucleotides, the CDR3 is TGTGCCAGCAGCCGGGTTCGGGGACTAGCTACCGGGGAGCTGTTTTTT.

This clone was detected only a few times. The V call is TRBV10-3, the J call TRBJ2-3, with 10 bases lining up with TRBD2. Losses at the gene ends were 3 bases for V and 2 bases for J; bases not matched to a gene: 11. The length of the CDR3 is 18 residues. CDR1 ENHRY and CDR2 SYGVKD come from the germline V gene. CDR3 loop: CAISDRTEREGPTDTQYF. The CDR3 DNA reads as TGTGCCATCAGTGACCGGACTGAGCGGGAGGGCCCCACAGATACGCAGTATTTT.

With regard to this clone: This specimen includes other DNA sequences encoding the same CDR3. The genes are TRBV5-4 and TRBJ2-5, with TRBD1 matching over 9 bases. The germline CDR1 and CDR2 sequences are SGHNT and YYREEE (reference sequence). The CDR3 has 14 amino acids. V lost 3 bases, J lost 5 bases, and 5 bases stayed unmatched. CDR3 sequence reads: CASSSGQGRETQYF. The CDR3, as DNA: TGTGCCAGCAGCTCGGGACAGGGCCGGGAGACCCAGTACTTC.

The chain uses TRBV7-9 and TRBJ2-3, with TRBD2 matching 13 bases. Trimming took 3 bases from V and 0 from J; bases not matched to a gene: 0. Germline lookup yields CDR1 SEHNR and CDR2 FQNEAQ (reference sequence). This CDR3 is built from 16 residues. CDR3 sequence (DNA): TGTGCCAGCAGCTTGGGACTAGCGGGAAGCACAGATACGCAGTATTTT. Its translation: CASSLGLAGSTDTQYF.

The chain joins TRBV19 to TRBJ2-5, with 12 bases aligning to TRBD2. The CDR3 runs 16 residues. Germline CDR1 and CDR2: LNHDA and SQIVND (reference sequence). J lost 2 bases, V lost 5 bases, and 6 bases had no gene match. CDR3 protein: CASSPWTSGIQETQYF. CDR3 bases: TGTGCCAGTAGTCCTTGGACTAGCGGGATTCAAGAGACCCAGTACTTC.

This chain's CDR3 is CASSQVVGTSNQPQHF. CDR3 nucleotides: TGCGCCAGCAGCCAAGTTGTAGGTACGAGCAATCAGCCCCAGCATTTT. This chain links TRBV4-1 with TRBJ1-5; no definite D call. This CDR3 contains 16 residues. Trimming took off 1 base at V and 1 base at J, with 11 bases between the two ends. Looked up from germline, CDR1 is MGHRA and CDR2 is YSYEKL.

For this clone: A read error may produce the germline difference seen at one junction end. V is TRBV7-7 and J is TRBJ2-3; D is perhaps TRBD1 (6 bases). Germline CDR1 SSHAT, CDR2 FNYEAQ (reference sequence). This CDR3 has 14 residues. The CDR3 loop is CASSFSGEADTQYF. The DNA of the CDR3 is TGTGCTAGCAGCTTCTCAGGGGAAGCAGATACGCAGTATTTT.

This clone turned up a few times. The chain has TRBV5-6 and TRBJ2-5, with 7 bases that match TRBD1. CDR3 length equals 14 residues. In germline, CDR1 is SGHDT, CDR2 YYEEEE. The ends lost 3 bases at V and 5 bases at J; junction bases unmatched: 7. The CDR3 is CASSSQGVSETQYF. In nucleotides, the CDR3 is TGTGCCAGCAGCTCCCAGGGGGTTTCGGAGACCCAGTACTTC.

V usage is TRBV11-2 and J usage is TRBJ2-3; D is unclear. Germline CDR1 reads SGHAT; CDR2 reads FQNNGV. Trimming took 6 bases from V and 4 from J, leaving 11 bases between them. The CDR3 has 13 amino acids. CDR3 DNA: TGTGCCAGCAGTCCACCGAGCTCAGATACGCAGTATTTT. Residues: CASSPPSSDTQYF.

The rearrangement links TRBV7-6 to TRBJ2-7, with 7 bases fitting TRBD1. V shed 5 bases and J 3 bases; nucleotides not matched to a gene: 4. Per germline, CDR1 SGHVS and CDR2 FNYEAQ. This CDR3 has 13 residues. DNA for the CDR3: TGTGCCAGCAGCCCGCGGACAGGCTACGAGCAGTACTTC. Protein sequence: CASSPRTGYEQYF.